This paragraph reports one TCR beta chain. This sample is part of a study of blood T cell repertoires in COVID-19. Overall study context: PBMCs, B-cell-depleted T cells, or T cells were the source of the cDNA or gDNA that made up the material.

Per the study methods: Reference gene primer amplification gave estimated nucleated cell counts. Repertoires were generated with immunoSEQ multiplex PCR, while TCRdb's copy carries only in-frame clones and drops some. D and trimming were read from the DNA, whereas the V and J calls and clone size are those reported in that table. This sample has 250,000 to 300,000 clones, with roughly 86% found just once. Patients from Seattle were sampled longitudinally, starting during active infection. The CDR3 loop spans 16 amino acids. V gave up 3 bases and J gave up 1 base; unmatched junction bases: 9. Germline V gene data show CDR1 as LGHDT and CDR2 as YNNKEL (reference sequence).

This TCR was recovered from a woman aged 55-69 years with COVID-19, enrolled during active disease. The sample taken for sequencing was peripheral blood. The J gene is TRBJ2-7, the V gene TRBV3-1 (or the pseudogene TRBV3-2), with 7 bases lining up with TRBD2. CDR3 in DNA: TGTGCCAGCAGCCAGCCCCGCGGGAGTGGATCCTACGAGCAGTACTTC. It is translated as CASSQPRGSGSYEQYF.